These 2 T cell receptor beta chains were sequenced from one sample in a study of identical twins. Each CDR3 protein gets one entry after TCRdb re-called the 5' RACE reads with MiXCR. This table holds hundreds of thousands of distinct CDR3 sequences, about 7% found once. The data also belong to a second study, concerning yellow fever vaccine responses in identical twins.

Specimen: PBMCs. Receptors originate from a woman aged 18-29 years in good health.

CDR3 DNA sequence: TGCGCCAGCAGCTTGGTGACCGGGACCCTCGCCCGGGGGGAGCTGTTTTTT. This sequence encodes CASSLVTGTLARGELFF. The gene calls are TRBV5-1 and TRBJ2-2, with D perhaps matching TRBD1 or TRBD2 (5 bases each). The germline V gene encodes CDR1 SGHRS and CDR2 YFSETQ. Deletions cut 0 bases from V and 8 bases from J, with 20 bases between. CDR3 size: 17 residues.

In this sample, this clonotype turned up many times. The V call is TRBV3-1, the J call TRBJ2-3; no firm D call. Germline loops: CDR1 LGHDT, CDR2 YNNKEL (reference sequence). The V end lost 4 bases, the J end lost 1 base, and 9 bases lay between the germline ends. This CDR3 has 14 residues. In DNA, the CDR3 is TGTGCCAGCAGCCCGTTGGGCCGCACAGATACGCAGTATTTT. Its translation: CASSPLGRTDTQYF.